The 21 T cell receptor beta chains below all came from one sample that was sequenced in a study of control samples from healthy donors and cancer patients. Sequencing used immunoSEQ multiplex PCR; TCRdb keeps in-frame clones, though not all of them. The sample lists around 100,000 clones, approximately 86% occurring once. The sample was blood. The receptors shown here come from a young man in good health.

This clone showed up just once. This chain joins TRBV11-2 and TRBJ1-6, with D possibly TRBD1 on 5 matching bases. This CDR3 is built from 16 residues. Between the trimmed V and J ends, which lost 4 bases and 6 bases, there was a span of 16 bases. CDR1 is SGHAT, CDR2 FQNNGV, per germline. This CDR3 is CASSSGGRDANSPLHF. The DNA of the CDR3 is TGTGCCAGCAGCTCCGGAGGACGGGACGCTAATTCACCCCTCCACTTT.

The table lists this clone with a few counts. J is TRBJ2-7 and V is TRBV16, with 8 bases that match TRBD1. V lost 7 bases to trimming and J lost 1 base; unmatched junction nucleotides: 9. The CDR3 has 15 residues. Germline-derived CDR1 and CDR2 are KGHSY and FQNENV. The CDR3 sequence: CASKKQGDGSYEQYF. As DNA, the CDR3 is TGTGCCAGCAAGAAACAGGGGGATGGGTCCTACGAGCAGTACTTC.

This clone was counted a single time. This chain joins TRBV28 and TRBJ2-3; D is unclear. The CDR3 totals 18 residues. V was clipped by 5 bases and J by 0 bases, with 21 bases between them. Germline values: CDR1 MDHEN, CDR2 SYDVKM. The CDR3 is CASSPTPIISASTDTQYF. In DNA, the CDR3 is TGTGCCAGCAGTCCCACACCAATTATTTCCGCTAGCACAGATACGCAGTATTTT.

This chain uses TRBV7-9 with TRBJ2-1; weak D call: TRBD2 (5 bases). Trimming removed 8 bases from V and 1 base from J, with 12 bases in between. This CDR3 is built from 14 residues. Germline values: CDR1 SEHNR, CDR2 FQNEAQ (reference sequence). The CDR3 DNA sequence: TGTGCCAGCTGGGCGGGCGGATCCTACAATGAGCAGTTCTTC. Amino acids: CASWAGGSYNEQFF.

The rearrangement links TRBV7-3 to TRBJ2-3, with 14 positions matching TRBD2. Germline CDR1 and CDR2: SGHTA and FQGTGA. This CDR3 region has 18 residues. Losses at the gene ends were 5 bases for V and 3 bases for J; bases not matched to a gene: 10. This CDR3 is CASSPGLAGAGGTDTQYF. CDR3 DNA sequence: TGTGCCAGCAGCCCGGGACTAGCGGGAGCTGGGGGAACAGATACGCAGTATTTT.

The rearrangement links TRBV5-1 to TRBJ2-5, with D possibly called TRBD1 or TRBD2 (5 bases each). The CDR3 runs 16 residues. CDR1 is SGHRS and CDR2 is YFSETQ in the germline V gene. Trimming took 2 bases from V and 1 from J, leaving 15 bases between them. The CDR3 sequence: CASSLSPTGTQETQYF. CDR3 nucleotide sequence: TGCGCCAGCAGCTTATCTCCCACGGGGACCCAAGAGACCCAGTACTTC.

In this sample, this clone turned up once. The rearrangement links TRBV11-2 to TRBJ2-2, with a possible D match to TRBD2 (6 bases). V was pared by 3 bases and J by 0 bases, with 17 bases between. Germline-derived CDR1 and CDR2 are SGHAT and FQNNGV. This CDR3 is built from 18 residues. CDR3 residues: CASSFTIRLATNTGELFF. CDR3 in DNA: TGTGCCAGCAGCTTCACTATCCGCCTAGCGACGAACACCGGGGAGCTGTTTTTT.

The rearrangement links TRBV7-7 to TRBJ2-5, with 7 bases identical to TRBD1. This CDR3 has 13 residues. The germline CDR1 and CDR2 sequences are SSHAT and FNYEAQ (reference sequence). V lost 3 bases, J lost 2 bases, and 0 bases stayed unmatched. CDR3 region: CASSFRGQETQYF. For the CDR3, the DNA is TGTGCCAGCAGCTTCAGGGGGCAAGAGACCCAGTACTTC.

This chain joins TRBV7-2 and TRBJ2-5, with a tentative D call TRBD2 (6 bases). Between the trimmed V and J ends, which lost 2 bases and 2 bases, there was a span of 12 bases. The CDR3 totals 15 residues. The germline V gene has CDR1 SGHTA and CDR2 FQGNSA. The chain's CDR3 is CASSLPGEAQETQYF. The CDR3 DNA reads TGTGCCAGCAGCTTACCGGGGGAGGCTCAAGAGACCCAGTACTTC.

This clone was detected a few times. The chain's CDR3 is CASSRRPDRYGYTF. DNA of the CDR3: TGTGCCAGCAGCCGAAGACCGGACCGGTATGGCTACACCTTC. The chain carries TRBV6-6 and TRBJ1-2; D unclear. The CDR3 totals 14 residues. The germline gives CDR1 MNHNY, CDR2 SVGAGI (reference sequence). V was trimmed by 6 bases and J by 5 bases, leaving 16 bases between them.

This clone showed up just once. V and J are TRBV14 and TRBJ1-4; D gene ambiguous. The CDR3 is 15 residues long. Per the germline V gene, CDR1 is SGHDN and CDR2 is FVKESK. V was clipped by 1 base and J by 3 bases, with 9 bases between them. CDR3 residues: CASSQVVGSNEKLFF. In DNA form, the CDR3 reads TGTGCCAGCAGCCAAGTCGTCGGCTCTAATGAAAAACTGTTTTTT. Based on the CDR3 plus reference TRBV14 and TRBJ1-4, the full variable domain is EAGVTQFPSHSVIEKGQTVTLRCDPISGHDNLYWYRRVMGKEIKFLLHFVKESKQDESGMPNNRFLAERTGGTYSTLKVQPAELEDSGVYFCASSQVVGSNEKLFFGSGTQLSVL.

Only one count was recorded for this clone. This chain connects TRBV7-9 to TRBJ2-7; D gene unclear. The CDR3 is 11 residues long. The V end lost 5 bases, the J end lost 2 bases, and 4 bases lay between the germline ends. CDR1 SEHNR and CDR2 FQNEAQ come from the germline V gene (reference sequence). DNA of the CDR3: TGTGCCAGCAGCGGAACCTACGAGCAGTACTTC. Translation: CASSGTYEQYF.

This chain uses TRBV18 with TRBJ2-1, with D possibly TRBD2 on 5 matching bases. The ends were cut back, 2 bases at V and 0 bases at J, with 14 bases in the middle. The CDR3 loop spans 17 amino acids. Germline V lookup: CDR1 KGHSH, CDR2 LQKENI. The DNA for the CDR3 is TGTGCCAGCTCACCAGTGAGGCAGCGGTCCTCCTACAATGAGCAGTTCTTC. Its translation: CASSPVRQRSSYNEQFF.

The V call is TRBV2, the J call TRBJ1-4, with D perhaps matching TRBD1 (6 bases). Per the germline V gene, CDR1 is SNHLY and CDR2 is FYNNEI. V shed 6 bases and J shed 0 bases, with 14 bases lying between them. CDR3 length: 16 amino acids. The CDR3 region is CASRKRDISTNEKLFF. CDR3 DNA sequence: TGTGCCAGCAGGAAGAGGGACATTTCAACTAATGAAAAACTGTTTTTT.

The chain carries TRBV29-1 and TRBJ1-2; a weak D match, TRBD1 (5 bases). In germline, CDR1 is SQVTM, CDR2 ANQGSEA. This CDR3 comprises 12 residues. Deletions cut 5 bases from V and 2 bases from J, with 9 bases between. For the CDR3, the DNA is TGCAGCGTTCAGGGAGTCAACTATGGCTACACCTTC. Translating it yields CSVQGVNYGYTF.

The chain is built from TRBV5-6 and TRBJ1-1; D gene uncertain. CDR1 is SGHDT and CDR2 is YYEEEE in the germline V gene. This CDR3 is built from 15 residues. V dropped 0 bases and J dropped 1 base, with 10 bases sitting between them. The CDR3 is CASSLAGPQNTEAFF. CDR3 DNA sequence: TGTGCCAGCAGCTTGGCTGGCCCCCAGAACACTGAAGCTTTCTTT.

The chain joins TRBV10-2 to TRBJ2-3, with 11 bases lining up with TRBD2. This CDR3 contains 15 residues. V was clipped by 6 bases and J by 0 bases; unmatched bases: 2. Germline V gene sequence: CDR1 WSHSY, CDR2 SAAADI. The CDR3 loop reads CASRLAGGSTDTQYF. CDR3 DNA: TGCGCCAGCAGATTAGCGGGAGGGAGCACAGATACGCAGTATTTT.

This chain uses TRBV28 with TRBJ1-5; the match to TRBD1 covers 12 bases. With V trimmed by 6 bases and J by 5 bases, 5 bases remained unmatched. Germline loops: CDR1 MDHEN, CDR2 SYDVKM. This CDR3 has 15 residues. CDR3 in DNA: TGTGCCAGCAGGGCCGGGACAGGGGGCCATCAGCCCCAGCATTTT. Encoded protein: CASRAGTGGHQPQHF.

CDR3 sequence reads: CASSEVTGGNYGYTF. The CDR3, as DNA: TGTGCCAGCAGTGAAGTAACAGGGGGCAACTATGGCTACACCTTC. This chain joins TRBV6-1 and TRBJ1-2; TRBD1 agrees at 9 bases. Germline V CDR1 and CDR2: MNHNS, SASEGT. The CDR3 extends over 15 amino acids. V shed 1 base, J shed 2 bases, and the junction held 2 bases outside the gene matches.

This chain connects TRBV28 to TRBJ1-5, with no clear D. V gave up 7 bases and J gave up 0 bases, with 7 bases separating them. The CDR3 contains 13 residues. Germline-derived CDR1 and CDR2 are MDHEN and SYDVKM. CDR3 DNA: TGTGCCAGCACTGAGGATAGCAATCAGCCCCAGCATTTT. Translating gives CASTEDSNQPQHF.

V gene TRBV28 combines with J gene TRBJ2-3, with D perhaps assigned TRBD1 or TRBD2 (5 bases each). The CDR3 extends over 13 amino acids. Trimming took off 10 bases at V and 4 bases at J, with 15 bases between the two ends. CDR1 and CDR2 (germline): MDHEN, SYDVKM. This CDR3 is CAIEASRADTQYF. CDR3 in DNA: TGTGCCATAGAGGCTAGCAGGGCAGATACGCAGTATTTT. The full variable domain, with the rest looked up from reference TRBV28 and TRBJ2-3, is DVKVTQSSRYLVKRTGEKVFLECVQDMDHENMFWYRQDPGLGLRLIYFSYDVKMKEKGDIPEGYSVSREKKERFSLILESASTNQTSMYLCAIEASRADTQYFGPGTRLTVL.